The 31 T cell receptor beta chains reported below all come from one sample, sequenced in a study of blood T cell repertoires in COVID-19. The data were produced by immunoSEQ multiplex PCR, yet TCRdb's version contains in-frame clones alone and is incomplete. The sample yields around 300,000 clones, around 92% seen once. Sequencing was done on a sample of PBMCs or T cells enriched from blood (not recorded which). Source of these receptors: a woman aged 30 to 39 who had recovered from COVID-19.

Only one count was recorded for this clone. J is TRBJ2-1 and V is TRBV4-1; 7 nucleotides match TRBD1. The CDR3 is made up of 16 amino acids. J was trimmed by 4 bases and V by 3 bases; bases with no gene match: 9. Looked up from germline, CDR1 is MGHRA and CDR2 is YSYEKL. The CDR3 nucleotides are TGCGCCAGCAGCCAGCTAGGGACAGCTGTATACAATGAGCAGTTCTTC. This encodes CASSQLGTAVYNEQFF.

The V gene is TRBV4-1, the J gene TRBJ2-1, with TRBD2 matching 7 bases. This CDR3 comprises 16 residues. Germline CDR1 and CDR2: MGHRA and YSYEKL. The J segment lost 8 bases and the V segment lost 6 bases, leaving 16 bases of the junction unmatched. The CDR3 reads CASSQIRDLGRDEQFF. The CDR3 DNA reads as TGCGCCAGCAGTCAAATTCGGGACCTAGGGAGGGATGAGCAGTTCTTC.

In nucleotides, the CDR3 is TGCGCCAGCAGCCAAGAAACAGGGCCCTGGGAGCAGTACTTC. Translation gives CASSQETGPWEQYF. The chain links TRBV4-3 to TRBJ2-7, with D perhaps matching TRBD1 (6 bases). There are 14 residues in the CDR3. CDR1 is LGHNA and CDR2 is YSLEER in the germline V gene. Trimming took 0 bases from V and 7 from J, leaving 13 bases between them.

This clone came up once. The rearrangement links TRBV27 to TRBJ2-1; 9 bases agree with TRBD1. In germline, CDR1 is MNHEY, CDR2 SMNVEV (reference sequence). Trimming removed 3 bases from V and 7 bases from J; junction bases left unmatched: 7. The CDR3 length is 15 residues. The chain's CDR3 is CASSFTGGWRNEQFF. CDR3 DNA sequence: TGTGCCAGCAGTTTCACAGGGGGCTGGAGGAATGAGCAGTTCTTC.

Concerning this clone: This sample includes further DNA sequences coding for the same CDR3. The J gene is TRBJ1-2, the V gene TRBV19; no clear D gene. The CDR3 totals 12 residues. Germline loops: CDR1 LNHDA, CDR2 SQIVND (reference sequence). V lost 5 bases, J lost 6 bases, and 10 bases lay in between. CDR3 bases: TGTGCCAGTAGTTTTCGTGGAGATGGCTACACCTTC. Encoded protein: CASSFRGDGYTF.

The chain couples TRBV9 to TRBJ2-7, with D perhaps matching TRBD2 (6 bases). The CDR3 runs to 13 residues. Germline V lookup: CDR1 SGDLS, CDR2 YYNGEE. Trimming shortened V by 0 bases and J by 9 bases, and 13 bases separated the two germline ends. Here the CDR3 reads CASSVDRENRQYF. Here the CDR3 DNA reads TGTGCCAGCAGCGTAGATCGGGAGAATCGGCAGTACTTC.

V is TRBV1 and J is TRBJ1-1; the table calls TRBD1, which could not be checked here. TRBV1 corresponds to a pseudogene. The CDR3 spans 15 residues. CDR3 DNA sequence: TGCACCAGCAGCCGGACAGGGGGCAGTAAAACTGAAGCTTTCTTT. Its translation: CTSSRTGGSKTEAFF.

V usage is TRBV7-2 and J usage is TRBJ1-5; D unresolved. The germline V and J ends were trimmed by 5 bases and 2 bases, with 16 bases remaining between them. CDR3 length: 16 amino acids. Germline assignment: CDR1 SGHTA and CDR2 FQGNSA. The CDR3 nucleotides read TGTGCCAGCAGCCTACTGGCGGGAGTTGGCAATCAGCCCCAGCATTTT. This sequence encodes CASSLLAGVGNQPQHF.

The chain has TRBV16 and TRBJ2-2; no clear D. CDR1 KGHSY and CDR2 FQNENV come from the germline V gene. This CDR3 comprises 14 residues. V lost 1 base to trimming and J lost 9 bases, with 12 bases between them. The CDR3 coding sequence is TGTGCCAGCAGCCAATTCATAATACAACGGGAGCTGTTTTTT. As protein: CASSQFIIQRELFF.

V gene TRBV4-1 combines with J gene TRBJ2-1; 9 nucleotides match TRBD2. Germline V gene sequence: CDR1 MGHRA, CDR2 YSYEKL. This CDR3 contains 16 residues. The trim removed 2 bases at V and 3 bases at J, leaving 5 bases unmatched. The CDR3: CASSQPGTSSYNEQFF. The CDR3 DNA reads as TGCGCCAGCAGCCAACCCGGGACTAGCAGCTACAATGAGCAGTTCTTC.

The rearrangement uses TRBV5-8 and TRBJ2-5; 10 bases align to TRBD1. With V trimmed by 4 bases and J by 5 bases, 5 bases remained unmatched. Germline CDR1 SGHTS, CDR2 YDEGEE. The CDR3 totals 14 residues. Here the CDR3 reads CASSQQDRGETQYF. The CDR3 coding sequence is TGTGCCAGCAGCCAACAGGACAGGGGGGAGACCCAGTACTTC.

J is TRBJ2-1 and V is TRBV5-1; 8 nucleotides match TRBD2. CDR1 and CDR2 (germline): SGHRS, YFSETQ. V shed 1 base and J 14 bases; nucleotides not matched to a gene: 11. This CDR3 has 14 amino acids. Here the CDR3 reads CASSLNGPAGGEFF. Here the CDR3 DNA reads TGCGCCAGCAGCTTGAACGGACCCGCCGGGGGGGAGTTCTTC.

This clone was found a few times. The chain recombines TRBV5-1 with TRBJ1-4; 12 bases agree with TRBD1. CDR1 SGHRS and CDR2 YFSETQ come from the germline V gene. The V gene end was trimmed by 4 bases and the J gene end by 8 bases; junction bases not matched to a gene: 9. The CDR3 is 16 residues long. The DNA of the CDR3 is TGCGCCAGCAGCCCGGGGGACAGGGGGCGAGGGGAAAAACTGTTTTTT. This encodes CASSPGDRGRGEKLFF.

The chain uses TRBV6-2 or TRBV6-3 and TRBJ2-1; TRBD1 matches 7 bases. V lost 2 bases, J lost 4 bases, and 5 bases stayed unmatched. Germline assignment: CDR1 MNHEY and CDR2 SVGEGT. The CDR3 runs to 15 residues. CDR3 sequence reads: CASSYGTDTYNEQFF. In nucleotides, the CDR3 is TGTGCCAGCAGTTACGGGACAGACACGTACAATGAGCAGTTCTTC.

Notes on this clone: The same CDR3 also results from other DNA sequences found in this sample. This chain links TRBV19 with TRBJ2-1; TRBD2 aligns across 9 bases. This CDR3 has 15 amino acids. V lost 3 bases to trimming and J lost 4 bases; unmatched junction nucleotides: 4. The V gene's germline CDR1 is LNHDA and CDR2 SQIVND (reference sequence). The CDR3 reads CASSIPAGGYNEQFF. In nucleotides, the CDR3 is TGTGCCAGTAGTATTCCAGCGGGGGGTTACAATGAGCAGTTCTTC.

CDR3: CASSPAGATYNEQFF. In DNA, the CDR3 is TGTGCCAGCAGCCCAGCGGGAGCCACCTACAATGAGCAGTTCTTC. The V and J genes are TRBV11-3 and TRBJ2-1; 8 bases align to TRBD2. The CDR3 has 15 amino acids. V lost 5 bases, J lost 2 bases, and 5 bases stayed unmatched. The germline V gene has CDR1 SGHNT and CDR2 YENEEA.

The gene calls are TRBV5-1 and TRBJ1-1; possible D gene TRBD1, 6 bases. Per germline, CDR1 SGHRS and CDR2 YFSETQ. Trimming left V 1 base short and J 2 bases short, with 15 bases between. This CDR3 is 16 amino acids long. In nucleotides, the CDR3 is TGCGCCAGCAGCTTGATACCGTCACAGGGTAACACTGAAGCTTTCTTT. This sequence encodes CASSLIPSQGNTEAFF.

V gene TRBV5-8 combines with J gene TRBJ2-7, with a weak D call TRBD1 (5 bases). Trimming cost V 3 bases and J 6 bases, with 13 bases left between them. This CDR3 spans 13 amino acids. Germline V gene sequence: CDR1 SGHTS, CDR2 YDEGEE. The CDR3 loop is CASSSDIPLEQYF. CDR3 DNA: TGTGCCAGCAGCTCGGACATCCCCCTCGAGCAGTACTTC.

For the CDR3, the DNA is TGTGCCAGTGAGCCAGGGGCTGGTCAGCCCCAGCATTTT. Encoded protein: CASEPGAGQPQHF. The chain carries TRBV19 and TRBJ1-5, with a weak D call TRBD1 (6 bases). This CDR3 is built from 13 residues. Germline V CDR1 and CDR2: LNHDA, SQIVND (reference sequence). The germline V and J ends were trimmed by 8 bases and 6 bases, with 14 bases remaining between them.

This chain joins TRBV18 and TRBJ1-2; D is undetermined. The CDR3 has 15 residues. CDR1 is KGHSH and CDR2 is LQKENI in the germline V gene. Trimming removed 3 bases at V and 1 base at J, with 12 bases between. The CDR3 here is CASSPPGVGNYGYTF. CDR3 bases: TGTGCCAGCTCACCCCCCGGGGTTGGTAACTATGGCTACACCTTC.

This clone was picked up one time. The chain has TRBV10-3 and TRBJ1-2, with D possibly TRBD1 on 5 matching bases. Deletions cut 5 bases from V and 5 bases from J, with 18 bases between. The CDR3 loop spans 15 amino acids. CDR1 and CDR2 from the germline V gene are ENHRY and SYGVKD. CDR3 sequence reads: CAISSVQGVYYGYTF. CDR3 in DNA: TGTGCCATCAGTTCAGTACAAGGGGTCTATTATGGCTACACCTTC.

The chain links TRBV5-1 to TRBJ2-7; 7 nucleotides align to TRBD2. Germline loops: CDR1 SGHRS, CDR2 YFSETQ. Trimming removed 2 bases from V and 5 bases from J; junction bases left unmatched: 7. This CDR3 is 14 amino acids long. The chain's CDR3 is CASSFWGGRDEQYF. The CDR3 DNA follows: TGCGCCAGCAGCTTCTGGGGGGGTCGCGACGAGCAGTACTTC.

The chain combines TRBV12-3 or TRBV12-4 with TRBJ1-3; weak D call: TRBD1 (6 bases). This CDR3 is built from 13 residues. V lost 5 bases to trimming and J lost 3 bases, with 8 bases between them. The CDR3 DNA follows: TGTGCCAGCAGTATCAGGGGTGGAAACACCATATATTTT. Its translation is CASSIRGGNTIYF.

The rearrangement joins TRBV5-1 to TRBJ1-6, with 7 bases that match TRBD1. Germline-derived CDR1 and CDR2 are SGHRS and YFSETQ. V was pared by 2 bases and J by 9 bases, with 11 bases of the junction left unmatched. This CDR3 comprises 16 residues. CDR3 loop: CASSFGAGGLGSPLHF. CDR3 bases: TGCGCCAGCAGCTTCGGGGCAGGGGGTTTGGGTTCACCCCTCCACTTT. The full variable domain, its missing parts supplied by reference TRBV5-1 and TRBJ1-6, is KAGVTQTPRYLIKTRGQQVTLSCSPISGHRSVSWYQQTPGQGLQFLFEYFSETQRNKGNFPGRFSGRQFSNSRSEMNVSTLELGDSALYLCASSFGAGGLGSPLHFGNGTRLTVT.

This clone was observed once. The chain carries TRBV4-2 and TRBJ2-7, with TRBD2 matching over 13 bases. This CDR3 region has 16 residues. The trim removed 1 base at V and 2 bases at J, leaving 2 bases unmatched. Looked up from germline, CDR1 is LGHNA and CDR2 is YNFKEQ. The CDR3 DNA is TGTGCCAGCAGCCAAGGGACTAGCGGGAGCACCTACGAGCAGTACTTC. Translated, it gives CASSQGTSGSTYEQYF.

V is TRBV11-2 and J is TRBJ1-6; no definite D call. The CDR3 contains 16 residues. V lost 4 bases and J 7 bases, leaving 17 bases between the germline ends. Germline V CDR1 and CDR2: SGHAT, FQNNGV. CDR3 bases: TGTGCCAGCAGCTCGACGGCTAGCCAGATCAATTCACCCCTCCACTTT. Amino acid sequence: CASSSTASQINSPLHF.

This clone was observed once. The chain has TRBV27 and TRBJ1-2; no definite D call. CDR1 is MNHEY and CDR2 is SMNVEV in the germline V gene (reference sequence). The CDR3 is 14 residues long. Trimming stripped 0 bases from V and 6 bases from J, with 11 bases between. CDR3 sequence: CASSLSTGRDGYTF. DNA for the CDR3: TGTGCCAGCAGTTTATCGACGGGGAGGGATGGCTACACCTTC.

This CDR3 reads CASSRAGVGETQYF. The CDR3 coding sequence is TGTGCCAGCAGTAGAGCGGGAGTTGGGGAGACCCAGTACTTC. J is TRBJ2-5 and V is TRBV5-4; 8 positions match TRBD2. V dropped 5 bases and J dropped 5; count of bases not matched to a gene: 8. The CDR3 has 14 residues. Germline CDR1 is SGHNT and CDR2 is YYREEE (reference sequence).

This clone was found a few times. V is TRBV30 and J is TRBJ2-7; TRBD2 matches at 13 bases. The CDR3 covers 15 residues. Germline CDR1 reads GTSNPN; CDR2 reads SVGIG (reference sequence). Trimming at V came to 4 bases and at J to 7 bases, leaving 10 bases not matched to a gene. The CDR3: CAWKGTSGTTWEQYF. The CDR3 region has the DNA TGTGCCTGGAAAGGGACTAGCGGGACGACCTGGGAGCAGTACTTC.

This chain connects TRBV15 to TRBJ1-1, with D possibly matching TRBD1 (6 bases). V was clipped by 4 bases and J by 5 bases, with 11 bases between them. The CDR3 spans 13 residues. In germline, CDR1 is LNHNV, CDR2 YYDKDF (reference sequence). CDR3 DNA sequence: TGTGCCACCAGCACCGTCAGGGGTACTGAAGCTTTCTTT. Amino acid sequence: CATSTVRGTEAFF.

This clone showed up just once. CDR3 sequence reads: CASSYVPTRSEQFF. The CDR3 DNA sequence: TGTGCCAGCAGTTACGTCCCAACTAGAAGTGAGCAGTTCTTC. The chain links TRBV6-5 to TRBJ2-1, with D perhaps TRBD2 (5 bases). Per germline, CDR1 MNHEY and CDR2 SVGAGI. There are 14 residues in the CDR3. Trimming removed 2 bases at V and 9 bases at J, with 14 bases between.